Given below is one T cell receptor (beta chain) in context. The sample belongs to a study of low-dose radiotherapy and immunotherapy resistance in tumors. Overall study: Treatment consisted of nivolumab 240 mg every two weeks and ipilimumab 1 mg/kg every six weeks, given intravenously to patients.

The V end was cut by 2 bases, the J end by 6 bases, with 20 bases between. Per germline, CDR1 MNHEY and CDR2 SVGEGT. This CDR3 is built from 16 residues. First-strand cDNA relied on TRAV- and TRBV-specific primers spanning alpha and beta chains. TCRs underwent roughly 20 PCR cycles of amplification with a constant-region primer and V-primer adapter. TCRdb fed the reads into MiXCR, producing one record per CDR3 protein. The table has tens of thousands of distinct CDR3 sequences, more than 25% seen once; the top ten hold 11%. Time point specified: before trial treatment. Every donor was treated with nivolumab, ipilimumab, aspirin, low-dose cyclophosphamide and also low-dose radiotherapy. Eligibility criteria specified advanced solid malignancies devoid of tumor-infiltrating lymphocytes.

The TCR comes from a female donor with ovarian cancer. The sample consisted of PBMCs, taken before treatment. This chain connects TRBV6-2 or TRBV6-3 to TRBJ2-7, with D uncertain. As DNA, the CDR3 is TGTGCCAGCAGTTACGTGAGGTTAGGGCGTCTGAGCGAGCAGTACTTC. It encodes CASSYVRLGRLSEQYF.